This entry lists 9 T cell receptor beta chains sequenced from one sample in a study of blood T cell repertoires in COVID-19. The repertoire was sequenced with immunoSEQ multiplex PCR; TCRdb's copy has only in-frame clones and lacks some. The sample consists of 360,000 or so clones, about nine tenths of them appearing once. Sample: PBMCs or T cells enriched from blood (not recorded which). Receptor source: a woman in her 30s who had recovered from COVID-19.

The chain uses TRBV7-8 and TRBJ2-5; 7 bases fit TRBD1. CDR3 length: 15 residues. Germline-derived CDR1 and CDR2 are SGHVS and FQNEAQ. The V and J ends lost 3 bases and 1 base, in that order; junction bases with no gene match: 5. The CDR3 DNA sequence: TGTGCCAGCAGCTTGCCGCAGGGGGTCCAAGAGACCCAGTACTTC. Translated, it gives CASSLPQGVQETQYF.

J is TRBJ2-7 and V is TRBV6-5; TRBD2 agrees at 7 bases. With 7 bases clipped from V and 4 bases from J, the junction kept 13 bases outside the gene matches. The CDR3 sequence is 15 residues long. The germline gives CDR1 MNHEY, CDR2 SVGAGI. CDR3 nucleotides: TGTGCCAGCACCCAGATGGAGGGAGGGCTTTACGAGCAGTACTTC. It translates to CASTQMEGGLYEQYF.

V is TRBV4-3 and J is TRBJ1-4; D gene uncertain. The V end lost 0 bases, the J end lost 8 bases, and 7 bases lay between the germline ends. The CDR3 covers 13 residues. Germline V lookup: CDR1 LGHNA, CDR2 YSLEER. The CDR3 DNA sequence: TGCGCCAGCAGCCAAGATCCAGGCGAAAAACTGTTTTTT. This translates into CASSQDPGEKLFF.

This chain uses TRBV3-1 (or the pseudogene TRBV3-2) with TRBJ2-1; 14 positions agree with TRBD2. CDR1 and CDR2 (germline): LGHDT, YNNKEL (reference sequence). The V gene end was trimmed by 8 bases and the J gene end by 0 bases; junction bases not matched to a gene: 12. This CDR3 contains 19 residues. In nucleotides, the CDR3 is TGTGCCAGCCGGGGCCGGACTAGCGGGAGGACGAGCTCCTACAATGAGCAGTTCTTC. Protein product: CASRGRTSGRTSSYNEQFF.

The rearrangement links TRBV24-1 to TRBJ2-1; tentative D call: TRBD2 (6 bases). Trimming took off 3 bases at V and 9 bases at J, with 17 bases between the two ends. Germline loops: CDR1 KGHDR, CDR2 SFDVKD. This CDR3 spans 15 amino acids. The CDR3 reads CATSDTTGIGGEQFF. The CDR3 nucleotides read TGTGCCACCAGTGATACAACGGGCATCGGGGGTGAGCAGTTCTTC.

The chain uses TRBV7-8 and TRBJ2-3; 10 nucleotides align to TRBD2. V dropped 2 bases and J dropped 2; count of bases not matched to a gene: 1. The germline CDR1 and CDR2 sequences are SGHVS and FQNEAQ. The CDR3 consists of 15 residues. CDR3 nucleotide sequence: TGTGCCAGCAGCTTACTAGCGGGAGTCACAGATACGCAGTATTTT. Protein product: CASSLLAGVTDTQYF.

CDR3 amino acids: CASSSTPNEGQYNSPLHF. For the CDR3, the DNA is TGTGCCAGCAGCTCAACACCCAATGAAGGACAGTATAATTCACCCCTCCACTTT. The chain links TRBV7-6 to TRBJ1-6; tentative D call: TRBD1 (6 bases). Trimming took 4 bases from V and 4 from J, leaving 20 bases between them. Germline loops: CDR1 SGHVS, CDR2 FNYEAQ. This CDR3 region has 18 residues.

This clone was observed a single time. The chain couples TRBV19 to TRBJ1-6; D ambiguous. CDR1 and CDR2 from the germline V gene are LNHDA and SQIVND (reference sequence). Trimming left V 6 bases short and J 0 bases short, with 6 bases between. The CDR3 spans 14 residues. CDR3 protein: CASSDNSYNSPLHF. CDR3 coding DNA: TGTGCCAGTAGCGACAACTCCTATAATTCACCCCTCCACTTT.

The gene calls are TRBV7-2 and TRBJ1-5; D remains ambiguous. The V end was cut by 1 base, the J end by 3 bases, with 10 bases between. The CDR3 loop spans 15 amino acids. Germline lookup yields CDR1 SGHTA and CDR2 FQGNSA. As DNA, the CDR3 is TGTGCCAGCAGCTTAGGAGGAGAGTTCAATCAGCCCCAGCATTTT. Translating it yields CASSLGGEFNQPQHF.